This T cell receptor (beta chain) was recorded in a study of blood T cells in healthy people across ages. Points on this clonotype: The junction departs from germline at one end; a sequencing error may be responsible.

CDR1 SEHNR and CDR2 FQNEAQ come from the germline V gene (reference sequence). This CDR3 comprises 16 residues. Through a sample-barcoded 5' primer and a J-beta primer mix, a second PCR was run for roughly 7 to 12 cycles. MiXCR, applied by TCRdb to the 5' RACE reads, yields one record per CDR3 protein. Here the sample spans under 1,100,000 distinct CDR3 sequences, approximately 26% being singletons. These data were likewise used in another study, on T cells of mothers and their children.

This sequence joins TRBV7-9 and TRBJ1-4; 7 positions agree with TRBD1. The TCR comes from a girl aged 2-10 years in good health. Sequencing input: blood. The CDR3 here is CASSPLSTGRGEKLSF. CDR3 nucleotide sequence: TGTGCCAGCAGCCCCCTCTCGACAGGGCGGGGGGAAAAACTGTCTTTT.